This TCR beta chain was sequenced in a study of monozygotic twins with inflammatory bowel disease. Study-wide findings and caveats: Telling different T cell subtypes apart from each other was not possible.

Germline loops: CDR1 LGHNA, CDR2 YNFKEQ. This CDR3 region has 16 residues. There were around 3,300 ng of total RNA used for each TCR library. TCRdb re-called the 5' RACE reads; one entry per CDR3 protein, DNA not given. This sample's table has approximately 45,000 distinct CDR3 sequences. Total RNA was isolated from whole blood without T cell sorting. With regard to this clonotype: What it binds is unknown.

The rearrangement uses TRBV4-2 and TRBJ2-2; there is no DNA to check the TCRdb D call of TRBD2. The sample consisted of blood. This receptor was obtained from a human donor with ulcerative colitis or Crohn's disease, or a healthy co-twin of an affected twin (not recorded which). The chain's CDR3 is CASSRGLAGPTGELFF.